This TCR beta chain was obtained from a study of tumor-infiltrating lymphocytes in primary liver carcinoma. Using a constant-region primer together with ProtoScript II reverse transcriptase, TCR beta cDNA was made from approximately 0.55 ug of total RNA. Three-round nested multiplex PCR performed with slightly modified ARM-PCR produced the TCR beta libraries. Primers for the first two PCR rounds were TRBV1-TRBV30 forward primers and a C-beta reverse primer (around 11 cycles per round). Via MiXCR, TCRdb re-called the multiplex PCR reads, giving one row per CDR3 protein. The data hold roughly 100,000 distinct CDR3 sequences, with approximately 78% observed a single time. This clonotype showed up just a few times. A read error may account for a junction end that differs from germline. Unsorted bulk tissue, about 17-34 mg of it, served as the source for co-extraction of RNA and DNA. The patients had histopathologically diagnosed primary liver carcinoma, and their disease was treated by surgical resection.

This CDR3 has 15 residues. Looked up from germline, CDR1 is SGHAT and CDR2 is FQNNGV. The V call is TRBV11-2, the J call TRBJ2-7; 8 positions match TRBD1. The source is a man aged 35-49 years with primary liver carcinoma and hepatitis B virus infection. Sequencing was performed on liver tumor tissue from sampling region 3. Described subset: tumor region T3, left-lateral pole. This CDR3 is CASCLRLTGENEQYF. The DNA for the CDR3 is TGTGCCAGCTGCTTACGATTGACAGGGGAAAACGAGCAGTACTTT.